This T cell receptor beta chain was recorded in a study of T cells in Graves' hyperthyroidism and ophthalmopathy. Study details: Peripheral blood specimens were obtained at initial diagnosis, prior to any treatment.

Drawn at first hyperthyroidism diagnosis, the blood sample preceded any ophthalmopathy symptoms. This clonotype was recorded many times. TCR beta CDR3 region amplification was performed from RNA transcripts. First-round RT-PCR of the TCR CDR3 relied on the HTBI primer set. TCRdb re-analysed the multiplex PCR reads in MiXCR, keeping a single row per CDR3 protein. The table has some 400,000 distinct CDR3 sequences, around an eighth seen once. V lost 7 bases to trimming and J lost 4 bases; unmatched junction nucleotides: 12. Germline V gene sequence: CDR1 MNHNS, CDR2 SASEGT. The CDR3 is 15 amino acids. The genes are TRBV6-1 and TRBJ1-2, with 7 bases identical to TRBD1. Source material: blood. The receptor's source is a young man with Graves' hyperthyroidism that later progressed to Graves' ophthalmopathy. CDR3 in DNA: TGTGCCAGCATCGAAGCCTCAGGGGGTGGCTATGGCTACACCTTC. This gives the protein CASIEASGGGYGYTF.